Detailed here is one TCR beta chain. Its antigen is unknown. Sequenced by immunoSEQ multiplex PCR; TCRdb stores in-frame clones only, minus some. The sample shows 150,000 or so clones, about 89% of them seen only once. Timing groups of about 4 and about 12 weeks for second doses were pooled. The sample is drawn from a study of T cell responses to AZD1222 COVID-19 vaccine. Overall study findings and caveats: Unmutated variant regions reportedly attract nearly half of all spike-specific TCRs. Among those given AZD1222, only 6 or 7 were seropositive at baseline.

This receptor was identified in an adult who received the AZD1222 COVID-19 vaccine. This specimen was peripheral blood, taken 28 days after the second AZD1222 dose.

The CDR3 DNA is TGTGCCAGTAGTCCTCAGATTCCTTACCAAGAGACCCAGTACTTC. Its protein product is CASSPQIPYQETQYF. This chain connects TRBV19 to TRBJ2-5; no clear D gene. The V gene lost 5 bases and the J gene lost 0 bases, with 13 bases spanning the gap. Germline CDR1 is LNHDA and CDR2 is SQIVND (reference sequence). The CDR3 totals 15 residues.